These 21 T cell receptor beta chains originate from one sample sequenced in a study of blood T cell repertoires in COVID-19. Profiled with immunoSEQ multiplex PCR; TCRdb holds only in-frame clones, not every one. Among around 370,000 clones, more than 75% were seen once, and the ten largest hold less than 1.5%. Sequencing was performed on PBMCs or T cells enriched from blood (not recorded which). These TCRs come from a young woman who had recovered from COVID-19.

V is TRBV4-2 and J is TRBJ2-3; D might be TRBD1 (7 bases). The CDR3 has 16 residues. Germline assignment: CDR1 LGHNA and CDR2 YNFKEQ. Between the trimmed V and J ends, which lost 1 base and 4 bases, there was a span of 15 bases. CDR3 sequence (DNA): TGTGCCAGCAGCCAAGGGCGGCAGGGGGAGGCAGATACGCAGTATTTT. Translated, it gives CASSQGRQGEADTQYF.

In the case of this clone: At one boundary the junction diverges from the germline segment, which might be a read error. V usage is TRBV20-1 and J usage is TRBJ2-4; possible D gene TRBD2, 6 bases. The CDR3 is 11 amino acids. Germline V gives CDR1 DFQATT, CDR2 SNEGSKA (reference sequence). The CDR3 DNA follows: TGCAGTGCTAGCATGGGTGACCTGCGGGGCTTC. It specifies CSASMGDLRGF.

The chain combines TRBV5-1 with TRBJ2-6; tentative D call: TRBD2 (7 bases). Germline V CDR1 and CDR2: SGHRS, YFSETQ. This CDR3 region has 15 residues. V lost 3 bases to trimming and J lost 2 bases, with 9 bases between them. In DNA form, the CDR3 reads TGCGCCAGCAGCTCGGGGGGCACTGGGGCCAACGTCCTGACTTTC. This translates into CASSSGGTGANVLTF.

The rearrangement joins TRBV30 to TRBJ1-1; TRBD1 might be the D (6 bases). The ends were cut back, 0 bases at V and 1 base at J, with 12 bases in the middle. This CDR3 is 15 amino acids long. Germline assignment: CDR1 GTSNPN and CDR2 SVGIG (reference sequence). CDR3 sequence (DNA): TGTGCCTGGAGTGTTCCCAGGGGCGCGAACACTGAAGCTTTCTTT. Its protein product is CAWSVPRGANTEAFF. Complete variable domain (other parts from reference TRBV30 and TRBJ1-1): SQTIHQWPATLVQPVGSPLSLECTVEGTSNPNLYWYRQAAGRGLQLLFYSVGIGQISSEVPQNLSASRPQDRQFILSSKKLLLSDSGFYLCAWSVPRGANTEAFFGQGTRLTVV.

This sequence joins TRBV30 and TRBJ1-4; possible D gene TRBD1, 6 bases. This CDR3 comprises 15 residues. Germline V gene data show CDR1 as GTSNPN and CDR2 as SVGIG (reference sequence). V shed 1 base and J shed 6 bases, with 15 bases lying between them. The CDR3 region is CAWSARRGIDEKLFF. The DNA of the CDR3 is TGTGCCTGGAGTGCCCGCAGGGGAATTGATGAAAAACTGTTTTTT.

The genes are TRBV18 and TRBJ2-3; 15 bases map to TRBD2. After removal of 3 bases from V and 4 bases from J, the junction contained 5 bases not matched to a gene. There are 17 residues in the CDR3. Germline-derived CDR1 and CDR2 are KGHSH and LQKENI. The CDR3 nucleotides are TGTGCCAGCTCACCCGGACTAGCGGGGGGGAAATCAGATACGCAGTATTTT. Translated, it gives CASSPGLAGGKSDTQYF.

This chain links TRBV10-1 with TRBJ2-1; 8 bases map to TRBD1. This CDR3 is 15 amino acids long. Germline assignment: CDR1 WNHNN and CDR2 SYGVQD (reference sequence). V lost 0 bases and J lost 4; bases outside the gene matches: 2. CDR3 sequence: CASSESTGVYNEQFF. Here the CDR3 DNA reads TGCGCCAGCAGTGAGTCGACAGGGGTATACAATGAGCAGTTCTTC.

The chain uses TRBV5-1 and TRBJ1-2; tentatively, D is TRBD1 (6 bases). CDR1 and CDR2 (germline): SGHRS, YFSETQ. V was cut by 3 bases and J by 1 base, with 10 bases left in between. This CDR3 is 14 amino acids long. This chain's CDR3 is CASSSDSSNYGYTF. For the CDR3, the DNA is TGCGCCAGCAGCTCGGACAGCAGTAACTATGGCTACACCTTC.

The chain couples TRBV21-1 to TRBJ2-5; the D segment call TRBD1 is taken from the table without a DNA check. TRBV21-1 is shown as a pseudogene. This CDR3 spans 13 amino acids. CDR3 coding DNA: TGTGCCAGCCTACAGGGGTCGACAGGGACCCAGTACTTC. As protein: CASLQGSTGTQYF.

This chain links TRBV5-5 with TRBJ2-7; no clear D gene. The CDR3 totals 14 residues. Germline V gene lookup returns CDR1 SGHKS and CDR2 YYEKEE (reference sequence). Trimming left V 1 base short and J 3 bases short, with 11 bases between. The CDR3 protein is CASSLSQLIYEQYF. The CDR3 bases are TGTGCCAGCAGCTTGTCACAGTTAATCTACGAGCAGTACTTC. The entire variable domain, with the rest obtained from reference TRBV5-5 and TRBJ2-7, is as follows: DAGVTQSPTHLIKTRGQQVTLRCSPISGHKSVSWYQQVLGQGPQFIFQYYEKEERGRGNFPDRFSARQFPNYSSELNVNALLLGDSALYLCASSLSQLIYEQYFGPGTRLTVT.

The sample holds one count of this clone. V is TRBV18 and J is TRBJ2-2; 7 positions match TRBD1. CDR1 KGHSH and CDR2 LQKENI come from the germline V gene. The trim removed 0 bases at V and 1 base at J, leaving 2 bases unmatched. CDR3 length: 16 residues. For the CDR3, the DNA is TGTGCCAGCTCACCACCCACAGGGGTGAACACCGGGGAGCTGTTTTTT. Its translation: CASSPPTGVNTGELFF.

The chain is built from TRBV5-1 and TRBJ1-1; TRBD1 matches at 9 bases. Germline V lookup: CDR1 SGHRS, CDR2 YFSETQ. The CDR3 consists of 14 residues. V was pared by 2 bases and J by 10 bases, with 9 bases of the junction left unmatched. In nucleotides, the CDR3 is TGCGCCAGCAGCTTTGGGGACAGGGACGGCGGAGCTTTCTTT. This gives the protein CASSFGDRDGGAFF.

The CDR3 DNA reads as TGTGCCAGCAGCGCAGGGGCGACTAACTATGGCTACACCTTC. As protein: CASSAGATNYGYTF. V and J are TRBV6-2 or TRBV6-3 and TRBJ1-2; perhaps TRBD1 as D (6 bases). Trimming took 6 bases from V and 0 from J, leaving 11 bases between them. The CDR3 has 14 residues. Per the germline V gene, CDR1 is MNHEY and CDR2 is SVGEGT.

This clone was seen more than once but under ten times. CDR3 bases: TGTGCCAGCAGTTTTTCGGGGTCCTACGAGCAGTACTTC. Translation gives CASSFSGSYEQYF. The V and J genes are TRBV12-3 or TRBV12-4 and TRBJ2-7; TRBD2 is a possible D gene (5 bases). The CDR3 extends over 13 amino acids. V shed 3 bases and J shed 1 base, with 7 bases lying between them.

This clone was seen just once. The chain couples TRBV2 to TRBJ1-4; 10 bases align to TRBD1. Germline CDR1 reads SNHLY; CDR2 reads FYNNEI. J gave up 7 bases and V 2 bases, and 10 bases lay outside the gene matches. CDR3 length: 17 amino acids. CDR3 residues: CASSEKGTGARTEKLFF. As DNA, the CDR3 is TGTGCCAGCAGTGAAAAGGGGACAGGGGCCCGGACTGAAAAACTGTTTTTT.

The genes are TRBV12-3 or TRBV12-4 and TRBJ2-1, with D perhaps matching TRBD2 (6 bases). The CDR3 contains 13 residues. The V and J ends lost 4 bases and 6 bases respectively, with 10 bases between them. CDR3: CASSSGGLNEQFF. The CDR3 bases are TGTGCCAGCAGTTCAGGAGGGCTCAATGAGCAGTTCTTC.

The chain has TRBV3-1 (or the pseudogene TRBV3-2) and TRBJ2-5, with D perhaps TRBD2 (5 bases). The CDR3 spans 14 residues. Germline V gene data show CDR1 as LGHDT and CDR2 as YNNKEL (reference sequence). The V and J ends lost 8 bases and 5 bases respectively, with 18 bases between them. CDR3 region: CASSPPGRGETQYF. Here the CDR3 DNA reads TGTGCCAGCTCCCCCCCCGGCCGAGGGGAGACCCAGTACTTC.

This clone showed up just a few times. The CDR3 nucleotides read TGTGCCAGCAGCTTAAACCCGGGCACTGAAGCTTTCTTT. Translation: CASSLNPGTEAFF. The gene calls are TRBV7-2 and TRBJ1-1; D ambiguous. V lost 2 bases to trimming and J lost 4 bases, with 8 bases between them. The CDR3 is made up of 13 amino acids. CDR1 SGHTA and CDR2 FQGNSA come from the germline V gene.

CDR3 sequence reads: CATQLEGGTEQFF. DNA for the CDR3: TGTGCCACCCAGTTAGAGGGCGGGACTGAGCAGTTCTTC. The V call is TRBV19, the J call TRBJ2-1, with D tentatively TRBD2 (6 bases). V lost 10 bases and J lost 9, with 19 bases in between. CDR3 length: 13 amino acids. Germline CDR1 reads LNHDA; CDR2 reads SQIVND (reference sequence).

The genes are TRBV10-2 and TRBJ2-5; weak D call: TRBD2 (5 bases). Germline CDR1 WSHSY, CDR2 SAAADI. Trimming removed 2 bases at V and 5 bases at J, with 6 bases between. The CDR3 spans 12 residues. The CDR3 coding sequence is TGCGCCAGCAGTGAGGAGCGGGAGACCCAGTACTTC. Its translation is CASSEERETQYF.

This clone has more than one count but fewer than ten. CDR3 sequence (DNA): TGTGCCAGTAGGCCTTCCAGGGAAGATCAGCCCCAGCATTTT. It yields the protein CASRPSREDQPQHF. The J gene is TRBJ1-5, the V gene TRBV19; the D gene is possibly TRBD1 (5 bases). This CDR3 has 14 amino acids. Germline V gives CDR1 LNHDA, CDR2 SQIVND (reference sequence). The germline V and J ends were trimmed by 6 bases and 5 bases, with 14 bases remaining between them.